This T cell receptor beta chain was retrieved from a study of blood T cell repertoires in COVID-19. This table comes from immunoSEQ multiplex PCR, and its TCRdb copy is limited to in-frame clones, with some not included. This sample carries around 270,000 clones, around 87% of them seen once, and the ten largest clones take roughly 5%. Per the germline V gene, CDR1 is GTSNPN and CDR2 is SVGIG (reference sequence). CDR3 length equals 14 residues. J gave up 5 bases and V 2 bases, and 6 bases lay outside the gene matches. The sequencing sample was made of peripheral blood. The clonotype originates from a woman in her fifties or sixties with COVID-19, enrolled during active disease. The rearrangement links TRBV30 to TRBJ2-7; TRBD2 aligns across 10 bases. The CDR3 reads CAWSSGTSVDEQYF. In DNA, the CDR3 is TGTGCCTGGAGTTCCGGGACTAGCGTTGACGAGCAGTACTTC.